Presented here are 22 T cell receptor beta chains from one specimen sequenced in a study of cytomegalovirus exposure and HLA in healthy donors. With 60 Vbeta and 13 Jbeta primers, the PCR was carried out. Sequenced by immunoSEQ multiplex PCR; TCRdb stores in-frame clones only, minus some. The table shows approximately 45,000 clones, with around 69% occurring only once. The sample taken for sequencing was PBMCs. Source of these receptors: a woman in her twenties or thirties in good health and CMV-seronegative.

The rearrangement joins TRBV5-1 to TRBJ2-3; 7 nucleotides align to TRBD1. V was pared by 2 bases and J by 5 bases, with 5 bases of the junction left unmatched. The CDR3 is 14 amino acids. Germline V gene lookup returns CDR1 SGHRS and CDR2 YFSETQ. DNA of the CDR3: TGCGCCAGCAGCTTAGGGGGCGCAAGAGATACGCAGTATTTT. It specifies CASSLGGARDTQYF. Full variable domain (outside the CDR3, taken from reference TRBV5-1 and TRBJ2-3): KAGVTQTPRYLIKTRGQQVTLSCSPISGHRSVSWYQQTPGQGLQFLFEYFSETQRNKGNFPGRFSGRQFSNSRSEMNVSTLELGDSALYLCASSLGGARDTQYFGPGTRLTVL.

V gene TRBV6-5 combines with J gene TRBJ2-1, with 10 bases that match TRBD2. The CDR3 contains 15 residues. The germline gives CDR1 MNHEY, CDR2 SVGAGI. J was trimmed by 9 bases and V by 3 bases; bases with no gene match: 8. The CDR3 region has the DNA TGTGCCAGCAGTTATAGCGGGGGGCTACCCGGTGAGCAGTTCTTC. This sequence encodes CASSYSGGLPGEQFF.

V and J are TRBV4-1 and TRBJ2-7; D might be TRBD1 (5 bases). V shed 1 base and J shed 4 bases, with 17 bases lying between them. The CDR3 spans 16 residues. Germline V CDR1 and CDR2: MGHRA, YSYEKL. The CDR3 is CASSQALPGRDYEQYF. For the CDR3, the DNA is TGCGCCAGCAGCCAAGCGCTACCCGGCAGGGATTACGAGCAGTACTTC.

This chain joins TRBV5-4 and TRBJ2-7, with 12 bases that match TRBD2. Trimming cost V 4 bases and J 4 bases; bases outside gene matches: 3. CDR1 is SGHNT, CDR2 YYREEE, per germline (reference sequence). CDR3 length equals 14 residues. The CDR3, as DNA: TGTGCCAGCAGCCCGACTAGCGGGGGATACGAGCAGTACTTC. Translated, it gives CASSPTSGGYEQYF.

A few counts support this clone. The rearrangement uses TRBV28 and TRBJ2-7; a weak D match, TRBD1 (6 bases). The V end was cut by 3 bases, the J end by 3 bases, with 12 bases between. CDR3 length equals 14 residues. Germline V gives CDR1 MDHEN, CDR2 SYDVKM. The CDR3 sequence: CASSFVGADYEQYF. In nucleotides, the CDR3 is TGTGCCAGCAGTTTTGTGGGGGCAGACTACGAGCAGTACTTC.

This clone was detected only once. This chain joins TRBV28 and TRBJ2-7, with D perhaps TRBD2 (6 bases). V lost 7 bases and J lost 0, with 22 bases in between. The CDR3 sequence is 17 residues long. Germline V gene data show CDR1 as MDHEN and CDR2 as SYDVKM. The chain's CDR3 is CASTSSGAGLFSYEQYF. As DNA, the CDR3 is TGTGCCAGCACCTCTTCTGGGGCGGGGCTCTTCTCCTACGAGCAGTACTTC.

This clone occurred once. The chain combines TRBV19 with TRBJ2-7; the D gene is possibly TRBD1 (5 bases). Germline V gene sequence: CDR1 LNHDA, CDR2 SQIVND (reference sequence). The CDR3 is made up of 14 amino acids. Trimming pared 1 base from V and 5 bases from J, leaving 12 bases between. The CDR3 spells CASSIGGFPNEQYF. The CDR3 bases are TGTGCCAGTAGTATAGGGGGCTTTCCGAACGAGCAGTACTTC. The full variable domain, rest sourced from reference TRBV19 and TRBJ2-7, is DGGITQSPKYLFRKEGQNVTLSCEQNLNHDAMYWYRQDPGQGLRLIYYSQIVNDFQKGDIAEGYSVSREKKESFPLTVTSAQKNPTAFYLCASSIGGFPNEQYFGPGTRLTVT.

The CDR3: CASSLGLASETQYF. The CDR3 nucleotides read TGCGCCAGCAGCTTAGGACTAGCCTCCGAGACCCAGTACTTC. V gene TRBV5-1 combines with J gene TRBJ2-5, with 8 bases matching TRBD2. Germline V gives CDR1 SGHRS, CDR2 YFSETQ. V was clipped by 2 bases and J by 5 bases; unmatched bases: 5. The CDR3 contains 14 residues.

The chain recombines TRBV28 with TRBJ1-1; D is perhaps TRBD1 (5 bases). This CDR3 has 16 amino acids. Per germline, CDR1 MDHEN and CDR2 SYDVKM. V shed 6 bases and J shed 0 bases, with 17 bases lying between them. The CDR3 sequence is CASSPVIEDMNTEAFF. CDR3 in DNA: TGTGCCAGCAGCCCCGTTATAGAGGACATGAACACTGAAGCTTTCTTT.

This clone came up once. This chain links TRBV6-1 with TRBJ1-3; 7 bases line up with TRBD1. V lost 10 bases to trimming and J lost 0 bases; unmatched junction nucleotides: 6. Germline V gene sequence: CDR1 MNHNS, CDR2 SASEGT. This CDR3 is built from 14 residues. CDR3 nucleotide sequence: TGTGCCACCCGCCGGGACAGCTCTGGAAACACCATATATTTT. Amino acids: CATRRDSSGNTIYF.

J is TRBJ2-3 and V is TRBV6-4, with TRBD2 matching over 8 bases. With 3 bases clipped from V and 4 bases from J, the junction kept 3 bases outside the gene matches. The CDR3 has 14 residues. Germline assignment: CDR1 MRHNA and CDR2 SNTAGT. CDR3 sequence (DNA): TGTGCCAGCAGTGAATCGACTAGCGCAGATACGCAGTATTTT. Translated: CASSESTSADTQYF.

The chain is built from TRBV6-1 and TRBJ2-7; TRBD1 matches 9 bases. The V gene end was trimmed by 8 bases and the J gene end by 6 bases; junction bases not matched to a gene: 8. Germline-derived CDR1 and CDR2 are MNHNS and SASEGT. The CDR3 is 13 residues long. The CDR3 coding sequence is TGTGCCAGCCTACTGATGACAGGGGGCGAGCAGTACTTC. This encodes CASLLMTGGEQYF.

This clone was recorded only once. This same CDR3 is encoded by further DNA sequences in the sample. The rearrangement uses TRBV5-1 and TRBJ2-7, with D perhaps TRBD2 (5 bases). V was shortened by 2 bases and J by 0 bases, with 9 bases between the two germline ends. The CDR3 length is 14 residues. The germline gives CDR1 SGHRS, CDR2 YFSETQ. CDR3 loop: CASSFSGSSYEQYF. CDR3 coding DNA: TGCGCCAGCAGCTTCTCGGGAAGCTCCTACGAGCAGTACTTC.

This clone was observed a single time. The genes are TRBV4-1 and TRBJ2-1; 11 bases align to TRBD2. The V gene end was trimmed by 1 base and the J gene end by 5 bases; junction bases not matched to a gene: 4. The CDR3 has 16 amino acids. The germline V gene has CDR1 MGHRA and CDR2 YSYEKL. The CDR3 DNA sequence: TGCGCCAGCAGCCAAGCACTAGCGGGGGCCAACAATGAGCAGTTCTTC. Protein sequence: CASSQALAGANNEQFF.

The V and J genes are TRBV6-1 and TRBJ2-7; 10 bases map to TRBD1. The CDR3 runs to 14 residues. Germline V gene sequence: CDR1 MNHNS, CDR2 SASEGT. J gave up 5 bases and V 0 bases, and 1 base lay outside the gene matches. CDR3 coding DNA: TGTGCCAGCAGTGAAGCGGGGACAGGGGACGAGCAGTACTTC. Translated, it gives CASSEAGTGDEQYF.

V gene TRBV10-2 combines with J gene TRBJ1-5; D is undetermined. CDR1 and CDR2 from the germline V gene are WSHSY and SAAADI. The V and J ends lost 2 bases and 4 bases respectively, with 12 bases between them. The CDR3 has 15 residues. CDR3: CASSEGQNSNQPQHF. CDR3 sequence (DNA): TGCGCCAGCAGTGAGGGGCAGAACTCTAATCAGCCCCAGCATTTT.

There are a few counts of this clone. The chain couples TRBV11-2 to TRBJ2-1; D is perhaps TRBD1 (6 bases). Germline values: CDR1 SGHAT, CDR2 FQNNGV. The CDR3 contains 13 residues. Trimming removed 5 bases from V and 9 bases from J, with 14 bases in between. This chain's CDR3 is CASSVNRVGEQFF. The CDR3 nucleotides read TGTGCCAGCAGCGTTAACAGGGTTGGTGAGCAGTTCTTC.

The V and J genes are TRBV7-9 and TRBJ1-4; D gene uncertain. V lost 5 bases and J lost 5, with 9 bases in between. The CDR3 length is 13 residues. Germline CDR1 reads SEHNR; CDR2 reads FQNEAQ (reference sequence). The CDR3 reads CASSQQNNEKLFF. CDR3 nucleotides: TGTGCCAGCAGCCAACAGAACAATGAAAAACTGTTTTTT.

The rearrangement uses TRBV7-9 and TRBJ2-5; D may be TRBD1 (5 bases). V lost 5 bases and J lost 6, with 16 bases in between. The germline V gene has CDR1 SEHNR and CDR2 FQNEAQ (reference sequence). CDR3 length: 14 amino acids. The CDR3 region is CASSRAVGRKTQYF. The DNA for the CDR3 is TGTGCCAGCAGCCGGGCTGTGGGGCGAAAGACCCAGTACTTC.

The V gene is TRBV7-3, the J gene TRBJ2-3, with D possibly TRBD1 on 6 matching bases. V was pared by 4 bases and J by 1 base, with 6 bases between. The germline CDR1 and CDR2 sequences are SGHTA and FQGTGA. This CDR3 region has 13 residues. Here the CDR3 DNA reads TGTGCCAGCAGCTACAGGGGCACAGATACGCAGTATTTT. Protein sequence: CASSYRGTDTQYF.

Here the CDR3 reads CASSLGPGAYEQYF. CDR3 bases: TGTGCCAGCAGCTTGGGCCCCGGGGCCTACGAGCAGTACTTC. The chain recombines TRBV9 with TRBJ2-7, with D possibly being TRBD2 (5 bases). The CDR3 runs 14 residues. In germline, CDR1 is SGDLS, CDR2 YYNGEE. V was pared by 4 bases and J by 2 bases, with 13 bases between.

The CDR3 sequence: CASSKGTGGNEQYF. The CDR3 DNA follows: TGTGCCAGCAGCAAAGGGACAGGGGGCAACGAGCAGTACTTC. The chain uses TRBV21-1 and TRBJ2-7; the DNA was not compared with TRBD1, the D call given in the table. TRBV21-1 constitutes a pseudogene. This CDR3 spans 14 amino acids.